This T cell receptor (beta chain) was sequenced in a study of vaccination effects on CD4 cells after COVID-19. Study-level background: The vaccine given was either BNT162b2 or mRNA-1273, in two doses.

Overall study results and limits: Late in the post-vaccination period, infection-induced and vaccine-induced clones underwent marked clonal contraction.

Prior to sequencing, the ViraFEST assay stimulated PBMC with viral peptide pools, which expanded the antigen-specific CD4+ T cells. It was after approximately 10 days of culture that CD4+ T cells were isolated. None of these healthy vaccinees had been infected with SARS-CoV-2 before vaccination. Wells of more than 1.5 million PBMC each were grown with 8.5 to 10 IU/ml IL-2 and 9 to 10 ug/ml peptides. Half the medium was replaced with IL-2 medium on days 3 and 7. As to this clone: Its antigen remains unidentified.

TCRdb keeps only in-frame clones here, not all; method: immunoSEQ multiplex PCR. This sample has roughly 21,000 clones, with about 69% found just once. CDR1 is LNHDA, CDR2 SQIVND, per germline (reference sequence). The length of the CDR3 is 15 residues. The junction had 10 bases not matched to a gene; V was cut back by 5 bases and J by 7 bases. The sequenced sample was CD4+ T cells from PBMCs cultured with HCoV-NL63 spike peptides, obtained before COVID-19 vaccination. This rearrangement joins TRBV19 to TRBJ1-4, with TRBD1 matching over 7 bases. The clonotype originates from a human donor who received a COVID-19 vaccine. The DNA of the CDR3 is TGTGCCAGTAGTCACCCCGGGACAGTAGGTGAAAAACTGTTTTTT. This gives the protein CASSHPGTVGEKLFF.